This TCR beta chain was sequenced during a study of T cells after yellow fever vaccination. Study results and caveats: Most primary-vaccination clones recurred post-booster (roughly 97% CD4, over 70% CD8). Abundant clonotypes from the bulk population could get into FACS-sorted repertoires as contaminants. It was a weaker secondary response, yet one that peaked faster, at day 5 versus 15.

This clonotype came up many times. Its antigen is not known. Generation of TCR cDNA used 5'RACE template switching (which added a universal primer site and UMIs). TCRdb re-derived calls from the 5' RACE reads in MiXCR, one entry per CDR3 protein. This table holds 140,000 to 150,000 distinct CDR3 sequences, just over 6.5% found once. This CDR3 region has 13 residues. CDR1 SGHTA and CDR2 FQGNSA come from the germline V gene. Between the trimmed V and J ends, which lost 1 base and 5 bases, there was a span of 9 bases. Sequenced here: CD4+ T cells sorted from PBMCs, sampled 10 days after the yellow fever booster vaccination. The sequence derives from a young man who received the YFV17D yellow fever vaccine. This chain joins TRBV7-2 and TRBJ2-7; possible D gene TRBD1, 6 bases. The CDR3: CASSLVRTDEQYF. The CDR3 bases are TGTGCCAGCAGCTTAGTCCGGACAGACGAGCAGTACTTC.